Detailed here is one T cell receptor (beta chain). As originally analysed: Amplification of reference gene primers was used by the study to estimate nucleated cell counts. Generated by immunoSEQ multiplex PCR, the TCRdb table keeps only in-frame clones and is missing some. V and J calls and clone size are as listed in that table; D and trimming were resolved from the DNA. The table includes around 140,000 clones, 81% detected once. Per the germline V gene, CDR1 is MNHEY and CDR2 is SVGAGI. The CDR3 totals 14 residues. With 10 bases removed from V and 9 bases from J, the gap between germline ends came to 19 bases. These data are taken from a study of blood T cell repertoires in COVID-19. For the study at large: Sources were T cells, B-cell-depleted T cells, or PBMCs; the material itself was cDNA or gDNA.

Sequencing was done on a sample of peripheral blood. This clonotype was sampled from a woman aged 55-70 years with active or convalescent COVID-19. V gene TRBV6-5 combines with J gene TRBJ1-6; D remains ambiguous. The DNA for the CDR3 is TGTGCCACCGTCGGGGTCCGAGGAAGTTCACCCCTCCACTTT. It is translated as CATVGVRGSSPLHF.